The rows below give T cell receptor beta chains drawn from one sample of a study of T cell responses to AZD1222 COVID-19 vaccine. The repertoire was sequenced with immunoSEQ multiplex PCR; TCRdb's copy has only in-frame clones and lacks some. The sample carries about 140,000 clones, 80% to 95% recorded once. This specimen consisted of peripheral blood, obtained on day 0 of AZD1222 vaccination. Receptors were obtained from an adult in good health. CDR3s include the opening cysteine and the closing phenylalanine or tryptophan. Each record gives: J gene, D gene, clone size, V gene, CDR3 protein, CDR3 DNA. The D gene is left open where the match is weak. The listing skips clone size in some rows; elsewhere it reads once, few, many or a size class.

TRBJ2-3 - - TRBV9 CASPLLSGVFTDTQYF TGTGCCAGCCCTCTCTTATCGGGGGTGTTCACAGATACGCAGTATTTT
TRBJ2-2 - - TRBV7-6 CASSLGAGQSGTGELFF TGTGCCAGCAGCTTAGGGGCGGGACAGAGCGGCACCGGGGAGCTGTTTTTT
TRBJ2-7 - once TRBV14 CASSAYYEQYF TGTGCCAGCAGCGCTTACTACGAGCAGTACTTC
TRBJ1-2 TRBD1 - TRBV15 CATSRDEQGAVYGYTF TGTGCCACCAGCAGAGATGAACAGGGGGCAGTCTATGGCTACACCTTC
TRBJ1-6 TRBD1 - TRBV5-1 CASSRTSDRGNSPLHF TGCGCCAGCAGCCGCACCTCGGACAGGGGGAATTCACCCCTCCACTTT
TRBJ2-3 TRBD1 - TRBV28 CASSSRQGDTQYF TGTGCCAGCAGTTCCCGACAGGGGGATACGCAGTATTTT
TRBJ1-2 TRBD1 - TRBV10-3 CATQAGTAIFYGYTF TGTGCCACCCAAGCCGGGACAGCAATTTTCTATGGCTACACCTTC
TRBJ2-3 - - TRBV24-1 CATSPASTSTDTQYF TGTGCCACCAGTCCAGCCAGTACTAGCACAGATACGCAGTATTTT
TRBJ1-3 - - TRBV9 CASSVYGDSGNTIYF TGTGCCAGCAGCGTATACGGGGACTCTGGAAACACCATATATTTT
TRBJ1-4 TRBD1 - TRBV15 CATSRTRGFNEKLFF TGTGCCACCAGCAGAACCAGGGGGTTCAATGAAAAACTGTTTTTT
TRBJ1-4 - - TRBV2 CASSGDYGKLFF TGTGCCAGCAGTGGAGATTACGGAAAACTGTTTTTT
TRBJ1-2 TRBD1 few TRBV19 CASSVDRARGYTF TGTGCCAGTAGTGTGGACAGGGCCCGTGGCTACACCTTC